This is a list of T cell receptor beta chains from one sample in a study of blood T cell repertoires in COVID-19. Produced via immunoSEQ multiplex PCR; TCRdb's table is partial and in-frame only. The repertoire holds 200,000 to 250,000 clones, 75% to 90% seen once, with roughly 3% in the top ten. Sequenced: peripheral blood. Receptors were obtained from a young woman who had recovered from COVID-19. Both conserved end residues are trimmed from each CDR3. Each record gives: J gene, V gene, CDR3 protein.

J gene: TRBJ1-4; V gene: TRBV24-1; CDR3 protein: ATSADRGREEKLF
J gene: TRBJ1-3; V gene: TRBV5-8; CDR3 protein: ASSFRDRGTSGNTIY
J gene: TRBJ2-7; V gene: TRBV12-3/TRBV12-4; CDR3 protein: ASSLTGSHEQY
J gene: TRBJ1-2; V gene: TRBV2; CDR3 protein: ASQGNYGYT
J gene: TRBJ1-3; V gene: TRBV6-5; CDR3 protein: ASSLQGHSGNTIY
J gene: TRBJ2-7; V gene: TRBV12-3/TRBV12-4; CDR3 protein: ASTLNPPEQY
J gene: TRBJ2-5; V gene: TRBV27; CDR3 protein: ASSTGTGGVETQY
J gene: TRBJ2-2; V gene: TRBV7-2; CDR3 protein: ASSPRLLNAGELF
J gene: TRBJ2-7; V gene: TRBV23-1; CDR3 protein: ASSRGLVQFSEQY
J gene: TRBJ2-7; V gene: TRBV3-1/TRBV3-2; CDR3 protein: ASSQVKGLAGRYPEQY
J gene: TRBJ2-5; V gene: TRBV2; CDR3 protein: ASGGWETQY
J gene: TRBJ2-2; V gene: TRBV5-1; CDR3 protein: ASSLESYTGELF
J gene: TRBJ1-5; V gene: TRBV5-1; CDR3 protein: ASSPGEGPLHSNQPQH
J gene: TRBJ1-3; V gene: TRBV6-2/TRBV6-3; CDR3 protein: ASSYSRTGSGNTIY
J gene: TRBJ1-1; V gene: TRBV2; CDR3 protein: ASSEEGFTEAF
J gene: TRBJ2-5; V gene: TRBV6-5; CDR3 protein: ASWTRVGWQETQY
J gene: TRBJ2-5; V gene: TRBV7-9; CDR3 protein: ASKSQGETQY
J gene: TRBJ2-2; V gene: TRBV7-9; CDR3 protein: ASSLSWGTANTGELF
J gene: TRBJ1-6; V gene: TRBV5-1; CDR3 protein: ASTGDRSYNSPLH
J gene: TRBJ1-1; V gene: TRBV6-5; CDR3 protein: ASSYTGAGGTEAF
J gene: TRBJ2-5; V gene: TRBV11-2; CDR3 protein: ASSPLSGETQY
J gene: TRBJ2-3; V gene: TRBV7-6; CDR3 protein: ASSKIAGGLTDTQY
J gene: TRBJ2-7; V gene: TRBV19; CDR3 protein: ATLRQGSREQY
J gene: TRBJ2-7; V gene: TRBV16; CDR3 protein: ASSQGGTVEQY
J gene: TRBJ1-2; V gene: TRBV4-2; CDR3 protein: ASSPRTGLHYGYT
J gene: TRBJ2-3; V gene: TRBV10-3; CDR3 protein: AISRAGADTDTQY
J gene: TRBJ2-1; V gene: TRBV2; CDR3 protein: ASSEAGTSGGAQF
J gene: TRBJ1-1; V gene: TRBV2; CDR3 protein: ARSGGTEAF
J gene: TRBJ2-1; V gene: TRBV3-1/TRBV3-2; CDR3 protein: ASSQGASSSYNEQF
J gene: TRBJ2-7; V gene: TRBV29-1; CDR3 protein: SVVKGTAEQY
J gene: TRBJ2-7; V gene: TRBV11-1; CDR3 protein: ASSLGAGGYEQY
J gene: TRBJ2-1; V gene: TRBV10-1; CDR3 protein: ASSGGGATNEQF
J gene: TRBJ2-1; V gene: TRBV9; CDR3 protein: ASSDTGTVPYNEQF
J gene: TRBJ2-5; V gene: TRBV5-1; CDR3 protein: ASSTTRGGGQETQY
J gene: TRBJ1-2; V gene: TRBV2; CDR3 protein: ASSVAGGSYGYT
J gene: TRBJ1-2; V gene: TRBV30; CDR3 protein: AWSISTDGYT
J gene: TRBJ1-3; V gene: TRBV7-3; CDR3 protein: ASSPGSSGNTIY
J gene: TRBJ1-3; V gene: TRBV6-5; CDR3 protein: ASSFGVLSGNTIY
J gene: TRBJ2-2; V gene: TRBV19; CDR3 protein: ASSTEAGGGLTGELF
J gene: TRBJ2-7; V gene: TRBV6-5; CDR3 protein: ASSYFTGGYEQY
J gene: TRBJ2-7; V gene: TRBV4-2; CDR3 protein: ASSQPLAGTYEQY
J gene: TRBJ1-3; V gene: TRBV9; CDR3 protein: ASSVATSGNTIY
J gene: TRBJ2-5; V gene: TRBV13; CDR3 protein: ASSLSPGRTQY
J gene: TRBJ2-7; V gene: TRBV4-2; CDR3 protein: ASSQTRGTLFDEQY
J gene: TRBJ1-2; V gene: TRBV29-1; CDR3 protein: SARDEATGYT
J gene: TRBJ1-2; V gene: TRBV29-1; CDR3 protein: SVEGQGAFGYT
J gene: TRBJ1-3; V gene: TRBV19; CDR3 protein: ASMTGRSGNTIY
J gene: TRBJ2-7; V gene: TRBV19; CDR3 protein: ASSTPGTSGYEQY
J gene: TRBJ2-7; V gene: TRBV14; CDR3 protein: ASSQDSPPGYTYEQY
J gene: TRBJ2-5; V gene: TRBV4-2; CDR3 protein: ASSLASGEGETQY
J gene: TRBJ2-7; V gene: TRBV18; CDR3 protein: ASSPPGRRGAGYEQY
J gene: TRBJ1-6; V gene: TRBV6-6; CDR3 protein: ASRQQGLGSPLH
J gene: TRBJ2-5; V gene: TRBV7-7; CDR3 protein: ASSSGQGGTQY